This TCR beta chain stems from a study of Ad26.COV2.S vaccination and SARS-CoV-2 variants (dated by TCRdb to about 2021). Context from the whole study: TCRbeta repertoire sequencing served as the tool for gauging how specific and how broad the SARS-CoV-2-reactive T cell receptors were following Ad26.COV2.S vaccination. A total of around 32 samples were included in the TCR-sequenced set, comprising around 19 Ad26.COV2.S vaccine recipients, 5 placebo recipients and 8 SARS-CoV-2 convalescent individuals.

Study-wide conclusions, independent of this receptor: Higher spike-specific TCR breadth was observed in Ad26.COV2.S recipients than in placebo recipients (P = 0.0014). After vaccination, spike-specific CD8+ and CD4+ T cell responses were reported to show substantial breadth. Vaccine and placebo recipients had similar non-spike TCR breadth, a finding consistent with the vaccine containing only spike. The authors noted that the TCR breadth and depth analyses may have underestimated total T cell responses.

In light of the paper, this sample's time point label describes: individuals recovered from natural SARS-CoV-2 infection. The germline V gene specifies SQVTM as CDR1 and ANQGSEA as CDR2. Here V drops 7 bases and J drops 6 bases, and the junction holds 5 bases not matched to any gene. Including cysteine and phenylalanine, the CDR3 has 11 amino acids. The DNA shown is the 33-base CDR3, in frame from base 1. With respect to this clone: The antigen this receptor binds is unknown. No much larger clonotype is one base removed from it; base qualities were not supplied.

TCRbeta CDR3 regions were sequenced with the immunoSEQ Assay. After extraction, genomic DNA underwent amplification by bias-controlled multiplex PCR, followed by high-throughput sequencing. In the original analysis: To quantify the absolute abundance of each unique TCRbeta CDR3 region, sequences were collapsed and filtered. T cell fraction was estimated by normalization of TCRbeta template counts to usable DNA, with usable DNA being measured through amplification of reference genes present in all nucleated cells. Repertoire TCRs were annotated as SARS-CoV-2-specific when V gene, CDR3 amino acid sequence and J gene were exactly matched to a known reactive TCR set. The reference SARS-CoV-2 TCR set came from MIRA and was filtered for enrichment in COVID-19-positive ImmuneCODE repertoires, removing public or cross-reactive TCRs. Drawing on the MIRA antigens, annotated TCRs were analysed further at the level of specific ORF or position within ORF. Breadth was defined as annotated unique rearrangements over total unique productive rearrangements; depth was the summed frequency of those rearrangements. Two-sided Wilcoxon rank-sum tests were used to compare TCR breadth between groups. The immuneACCESS repertoire file appears here via TCRdb, limited to in-frame rearrangements. These files lack a portion of the clones; in checked studies, under half of the deficit traces to unresolved V genes, and the cause of the others is not known. That table gives V, J and clone size, and the DNA gave D and trimming. This sample gives about 350,000 clones in total; 92% of them show up just once. Together, the top ten hold around 4.2% of the sample.

This sample comprised peripheral blood, obtained after recovery from COVID-19. This TCR was recovered from a human donor who had recovered from COVID-19. The chain couples TRBV29-1 to TRBJ1-1, with 7 bases in between that match TRBD1. CDR3 reads: CSAYRGAEAFF. The bases read TGCAGCGCCTACAGGGGCGCTGAAGCTTTCTTT.